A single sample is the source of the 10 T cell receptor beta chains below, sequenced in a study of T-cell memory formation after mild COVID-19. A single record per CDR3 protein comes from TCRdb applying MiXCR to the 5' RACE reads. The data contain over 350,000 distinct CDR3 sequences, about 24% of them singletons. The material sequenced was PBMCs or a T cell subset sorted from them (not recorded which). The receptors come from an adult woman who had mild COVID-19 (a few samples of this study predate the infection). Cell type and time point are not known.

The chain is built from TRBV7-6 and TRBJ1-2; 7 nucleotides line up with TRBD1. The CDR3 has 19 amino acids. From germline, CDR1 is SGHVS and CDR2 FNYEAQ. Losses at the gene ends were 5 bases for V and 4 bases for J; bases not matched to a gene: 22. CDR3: CASSDSRRGTADKFYGYTF. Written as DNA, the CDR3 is TGTGCCAGCAGCGATTCCCGACGAGGGACAGCAGATAAGTTCTATGGCTACACCTTC.

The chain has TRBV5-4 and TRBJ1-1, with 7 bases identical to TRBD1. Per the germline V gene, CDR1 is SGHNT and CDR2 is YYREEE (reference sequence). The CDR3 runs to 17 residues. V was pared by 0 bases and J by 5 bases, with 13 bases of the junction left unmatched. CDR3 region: CASSLGAGGGAMTEAFF. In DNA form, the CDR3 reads TGTGCCAGCAGCTTGGGGGCAGGGGGGGGGGCGATGACTGAAGCTTTCTTT.

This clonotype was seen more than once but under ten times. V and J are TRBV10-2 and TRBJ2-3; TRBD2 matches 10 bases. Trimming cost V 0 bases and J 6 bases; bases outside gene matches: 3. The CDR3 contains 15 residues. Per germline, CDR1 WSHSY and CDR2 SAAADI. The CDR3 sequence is CASSESHSGRDTQYF. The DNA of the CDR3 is TGCGCCAGCAGTGAGTCCCATAGCGGGAGGGATACGCAGTATTTT.

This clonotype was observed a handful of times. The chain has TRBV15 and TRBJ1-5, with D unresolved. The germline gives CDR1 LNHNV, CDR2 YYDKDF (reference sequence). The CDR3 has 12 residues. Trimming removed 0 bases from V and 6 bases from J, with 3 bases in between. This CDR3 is CATSRDGQPQHF. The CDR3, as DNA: TGTGCCACCAGCAGAGACGGTCAGCCCCAGCATTTT.

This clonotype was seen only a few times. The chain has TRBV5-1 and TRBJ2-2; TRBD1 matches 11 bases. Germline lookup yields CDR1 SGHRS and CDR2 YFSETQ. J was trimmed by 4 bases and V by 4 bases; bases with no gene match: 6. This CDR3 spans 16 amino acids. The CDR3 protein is CASSHRDRGSTGELFF. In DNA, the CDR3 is TGCGCCAGCAGCCACCGGGACAGGGGGTCCACCGGGGAGCTGTTTTTT. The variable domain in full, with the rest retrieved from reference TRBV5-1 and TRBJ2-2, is KAGVTQTPRYLIKTRGQQVTLSCSPISGHRSVSWYQQTPGQGLQFLFEYFSETQRNKGNFPGRFSGRQFSNSRSEMNVSTLELGDSALYLCASSHRDRGSTGELFFGEGSRLTVL.

CDR3 nucleotide sequence: TGTGCCAGCGGGGGACGACCTCAGGCTGGGGACACTGAAGCTTTCTTT. This gives the protein CASGGRPQAGDTEAFF. The chain employs TRBV7-9 and TRBJ1-1; D perhaps matches TRBD1 (5 bases). The V and J ends lost 8 bases and 3 bases respectively, with 22 bases between them. Looked up from germline, CDR1 is SEHNR and CDR2 is FQNEAQ (reference sequence). This CDR3 spans 16 amino acids.

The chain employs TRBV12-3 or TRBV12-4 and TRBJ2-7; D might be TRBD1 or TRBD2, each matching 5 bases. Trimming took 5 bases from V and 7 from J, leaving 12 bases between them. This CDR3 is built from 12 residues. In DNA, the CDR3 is TGTGCCAGCAGTGTTGGGACCGAGGAGCAGTACTTC. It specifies CASSVGTEEQYF.

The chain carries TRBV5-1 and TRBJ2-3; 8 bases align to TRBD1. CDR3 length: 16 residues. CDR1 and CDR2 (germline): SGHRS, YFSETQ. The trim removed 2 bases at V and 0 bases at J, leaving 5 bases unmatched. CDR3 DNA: TGCGCCAGCAGCTTTGTCCGGGACAGGAGCACAGATACGCAGTATTTT. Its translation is CASSFVRDRSTDTQYF.

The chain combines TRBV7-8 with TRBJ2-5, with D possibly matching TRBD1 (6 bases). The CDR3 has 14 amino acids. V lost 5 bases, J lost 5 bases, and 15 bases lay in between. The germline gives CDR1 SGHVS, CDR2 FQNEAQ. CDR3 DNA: TGTGCCAGCAGCCCACAACAGGGTTGGGAGACCCAGTACTTC. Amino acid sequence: CASSPQQGWETQYF.

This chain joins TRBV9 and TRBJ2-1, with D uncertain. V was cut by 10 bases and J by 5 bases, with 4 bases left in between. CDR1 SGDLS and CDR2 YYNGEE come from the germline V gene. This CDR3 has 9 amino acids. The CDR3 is CAYNNEQFF. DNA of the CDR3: TGTGCCTATAACAATGAGCAGTTCTTC.